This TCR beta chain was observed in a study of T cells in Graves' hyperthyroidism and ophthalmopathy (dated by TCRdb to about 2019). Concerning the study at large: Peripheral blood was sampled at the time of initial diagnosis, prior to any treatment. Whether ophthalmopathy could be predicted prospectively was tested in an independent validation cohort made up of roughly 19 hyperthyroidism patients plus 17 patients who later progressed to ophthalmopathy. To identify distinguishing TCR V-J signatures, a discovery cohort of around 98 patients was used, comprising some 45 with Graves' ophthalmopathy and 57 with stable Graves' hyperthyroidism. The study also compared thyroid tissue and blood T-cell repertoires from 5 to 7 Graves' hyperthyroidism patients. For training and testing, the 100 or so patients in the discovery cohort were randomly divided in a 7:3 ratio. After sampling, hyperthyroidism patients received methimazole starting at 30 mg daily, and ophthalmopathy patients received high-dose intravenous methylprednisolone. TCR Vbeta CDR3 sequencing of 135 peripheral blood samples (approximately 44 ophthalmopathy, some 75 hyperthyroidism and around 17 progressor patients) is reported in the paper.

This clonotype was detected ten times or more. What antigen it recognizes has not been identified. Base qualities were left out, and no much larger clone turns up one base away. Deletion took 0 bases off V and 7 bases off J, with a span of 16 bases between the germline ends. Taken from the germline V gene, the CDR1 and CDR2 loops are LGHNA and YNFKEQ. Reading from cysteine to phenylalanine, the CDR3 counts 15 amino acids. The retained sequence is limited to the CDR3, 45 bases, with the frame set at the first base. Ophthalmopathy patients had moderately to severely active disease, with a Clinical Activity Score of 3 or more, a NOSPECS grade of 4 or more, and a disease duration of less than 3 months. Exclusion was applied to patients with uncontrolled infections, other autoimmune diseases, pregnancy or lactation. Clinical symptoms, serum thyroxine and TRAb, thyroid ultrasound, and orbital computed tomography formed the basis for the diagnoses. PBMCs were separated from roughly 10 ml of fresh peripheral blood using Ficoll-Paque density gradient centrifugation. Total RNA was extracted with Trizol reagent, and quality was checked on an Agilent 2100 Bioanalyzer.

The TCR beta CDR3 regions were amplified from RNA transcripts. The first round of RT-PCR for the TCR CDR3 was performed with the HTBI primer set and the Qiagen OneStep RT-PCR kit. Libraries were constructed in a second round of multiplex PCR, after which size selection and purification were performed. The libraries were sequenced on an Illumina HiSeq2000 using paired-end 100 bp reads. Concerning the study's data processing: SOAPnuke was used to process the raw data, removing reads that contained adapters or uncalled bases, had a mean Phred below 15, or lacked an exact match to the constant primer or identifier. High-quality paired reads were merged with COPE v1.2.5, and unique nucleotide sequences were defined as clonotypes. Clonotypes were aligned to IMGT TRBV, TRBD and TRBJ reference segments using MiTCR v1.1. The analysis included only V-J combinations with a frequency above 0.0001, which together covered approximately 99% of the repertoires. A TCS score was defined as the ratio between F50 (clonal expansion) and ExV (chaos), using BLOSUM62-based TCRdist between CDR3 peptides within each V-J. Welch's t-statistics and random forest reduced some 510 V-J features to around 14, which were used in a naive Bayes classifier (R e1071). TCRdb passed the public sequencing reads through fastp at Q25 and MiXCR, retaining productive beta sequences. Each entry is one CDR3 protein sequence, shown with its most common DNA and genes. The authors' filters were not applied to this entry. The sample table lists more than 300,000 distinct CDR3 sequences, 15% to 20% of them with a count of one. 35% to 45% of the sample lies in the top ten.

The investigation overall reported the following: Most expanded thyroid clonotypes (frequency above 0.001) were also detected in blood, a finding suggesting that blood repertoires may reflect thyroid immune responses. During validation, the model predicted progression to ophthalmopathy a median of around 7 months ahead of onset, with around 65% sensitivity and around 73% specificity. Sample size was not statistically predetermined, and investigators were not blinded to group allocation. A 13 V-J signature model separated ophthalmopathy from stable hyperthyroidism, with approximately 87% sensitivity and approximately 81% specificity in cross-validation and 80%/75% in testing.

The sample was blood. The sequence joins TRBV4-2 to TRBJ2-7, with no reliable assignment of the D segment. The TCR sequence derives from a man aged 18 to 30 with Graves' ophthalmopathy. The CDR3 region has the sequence CASSQDSGLPTEQYF. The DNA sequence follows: TGTGCCAGCAGCCAAGATTCCGGCTTACCTACGGAGCAGTACTTC.